Sequencing of this T cell receptor (beta chain) was carried out in a study of response to subunit inactivated influenza vaccine (dated by TCRdb to the late 2010s). Study-wide context: To follow how T cells responded to a trivalent subunit inactivated influenza vaccine, the researchers relied on deep quantitative profiling of the T cell receptor repertoire.

The paper's findings and limits, for the study overall: The authors suggested that each seasonal influenza vaccination may recruit only a limited number of new T cells.

This clonotype has a handful of counts. Its target antigen remains unknown. Base qualities were left out, and no much larger clone turns up one base away. Library method: RT-PCR. Sequencer: Illumina HiSeq 2500. The public reads were run again by TCRdb, first through fastp at Q25 and then through MiXCR, and only productive beta chains were kept. Duplicate CDR3 protein sequences are folded into a single record with the most common DNA and genes. The sample has hundreds of thousands of distinct CDR3 sequences on record, less than 8% of them singletons. The ten largest account for over 10% of the sample. This TCR was recovered from a man aged 45-69 years who received an inactivated influenza vaccine. Donor details come from another sample of the same person, matched by shared clones. Sequenced here: PBMCs from blood, sampled roughly 24 months after vaccination.

CDR3 region: CSARDSFRQVKNIQYF. The DNA reads TGCAGTGCTAGAGATTCGTTCCGGCAGGTAAAGAACATTCAGTACTTC. In this chain, TRBV20-1 is recombined with TRBJ2-4, with no confident D gene call. Measured from the cysteine to the phenylalanine, the CDR3 is 16 residues long. CDR3 DNA only is kept here, 48 bases in frame from base 1. In the germline V gene (reference sequence), CDR1 corresponds to DFQATT and CDR2 to SNEGSKA. Cut back by 0 bases and 7 bases, the V and J ends lie 19 bases apart.